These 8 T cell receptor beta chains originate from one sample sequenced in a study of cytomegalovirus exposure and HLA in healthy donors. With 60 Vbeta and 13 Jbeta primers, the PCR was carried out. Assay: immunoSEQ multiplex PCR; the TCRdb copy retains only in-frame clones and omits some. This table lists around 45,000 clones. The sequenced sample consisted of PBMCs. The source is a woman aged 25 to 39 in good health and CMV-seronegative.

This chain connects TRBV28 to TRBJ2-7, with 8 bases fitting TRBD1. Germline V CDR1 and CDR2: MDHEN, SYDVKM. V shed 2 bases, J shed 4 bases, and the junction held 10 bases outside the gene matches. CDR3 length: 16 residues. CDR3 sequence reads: CASSLAAVQGAYEQYF. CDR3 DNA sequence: TGTGCCAGCAGTTTAGCGGCTGTTCAGGGGGCGTACGAGCAGTACTTC.

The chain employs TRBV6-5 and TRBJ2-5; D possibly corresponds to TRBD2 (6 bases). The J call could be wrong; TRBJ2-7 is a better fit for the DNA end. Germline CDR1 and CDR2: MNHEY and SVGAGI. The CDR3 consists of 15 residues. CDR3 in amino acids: CAAGSGAQGGYEQYF. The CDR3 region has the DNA TGTGCCGCGGGAAGCGGAGCCCAGGGAGGCTACGAGCAGTACTTC.

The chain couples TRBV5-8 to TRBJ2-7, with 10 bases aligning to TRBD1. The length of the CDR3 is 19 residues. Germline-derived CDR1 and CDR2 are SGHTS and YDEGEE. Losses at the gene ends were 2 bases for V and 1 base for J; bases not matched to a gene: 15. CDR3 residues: CASSFTGQGLRRASYEQYF. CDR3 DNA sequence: TGTGCCAGCAGCTTTACGGGACAGGGGCTCCGTAGGGCTTCCTACGAGCAGTACTTC.

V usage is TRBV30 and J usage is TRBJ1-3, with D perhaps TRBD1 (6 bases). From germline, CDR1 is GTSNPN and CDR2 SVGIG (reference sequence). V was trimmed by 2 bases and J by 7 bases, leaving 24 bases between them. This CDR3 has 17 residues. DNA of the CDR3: TGTGCCTGGAGTAGACAGTTCGGAGAAGGGGGAACGAACACCATATATTTT. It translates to CAWSRQFGEGGTNTIYF.

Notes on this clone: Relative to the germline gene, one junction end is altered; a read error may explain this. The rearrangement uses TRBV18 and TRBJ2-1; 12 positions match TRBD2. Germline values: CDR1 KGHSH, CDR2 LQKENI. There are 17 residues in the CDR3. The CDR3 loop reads CASSPLTSGSSDNEQFF. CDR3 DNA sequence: TGTGCCAGCTCCCCCTTGACTAGCGGGAGCTCCGACAATGAGCAGTTCTTC.

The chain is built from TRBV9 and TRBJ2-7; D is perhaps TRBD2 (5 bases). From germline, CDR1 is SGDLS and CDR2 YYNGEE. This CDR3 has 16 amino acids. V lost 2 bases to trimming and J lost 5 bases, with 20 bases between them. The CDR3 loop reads CASSVGILRQADEQYF. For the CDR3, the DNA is TGTGCCAGCAGCGTCGGGATTCTCCGACAAGCTGACGAGCAGTACTTC.

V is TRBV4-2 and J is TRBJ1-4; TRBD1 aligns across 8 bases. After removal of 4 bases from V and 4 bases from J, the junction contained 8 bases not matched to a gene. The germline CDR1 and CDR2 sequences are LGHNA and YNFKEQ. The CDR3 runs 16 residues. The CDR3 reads CASSREPGGGNEKLFF. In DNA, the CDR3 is TGTGCCAGCAGCCGCGAACCAGGGGGCGGTAATGAAAAACTGTTTTTT.

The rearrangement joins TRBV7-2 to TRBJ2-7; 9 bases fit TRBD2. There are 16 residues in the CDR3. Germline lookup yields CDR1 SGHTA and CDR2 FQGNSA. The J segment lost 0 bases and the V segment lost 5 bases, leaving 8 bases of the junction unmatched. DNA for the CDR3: TGTGCCAGCAGCAGAGGGACTAGCCGAAACTCCTACGAGCAGTACTTC. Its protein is CASSRGTSRNSYEQYF.